The 24 T cell receptor beta chains listed next were all sequenced from one sample in a study of T-cell reconstitution after alpha-beta-depleted transplantation in children. Researchers prepared the TCRbeta library using unique molecular identifiers, the study reports. TCRdb reanalysed the PCR reads using MiXCR and keeps one entry per CDR3 protein. The sample shows approximately 130,000 distinct CDR3 sequences, roughly 9% of them seen only once. This specimen was PBMCs, mostly from graft donor cells, taken 180 days after TCRalphabeta/CD19-depleted stem cell transplant. All receptors derive from a girl under three years old who had a stem cell transplant for combined immunodeficiency, so the T cells may come from the graft donor.

This rearrangement joins TRBV20-1 to TRBJ2-5; D is perhaps TRBD2 (5 bases). The CDR3 runs 12 residues. Per germline, CDR1 DFQATT and CDR2 SNEGSKA (reference sequence). The V gene lost 4 bases and the J gene lost 5 bases, with 11 bases spanning the gap. In DNA, the CDR3 is TGCAGTGCTACGACTGGGGAGGAGACCCAGTACTTC. Protein product: CSATTGEETQYF.

This clonotype has a handful of counts. This sequence joins TRBV20-1 and TRBJ1-1; 11 bases agree with TRBD1. The germline V gene has CDR1 DFQATT and CDR2 SNEGSKA (reference sequence). The CDR3 sequence is 14 residues long. Trimming cost V 4 bases and J 5 bases; bases outside gene matches: 6. CDR3 bases: TGCAGTGCTACCTCCGGGACAGGGGGGACTGAAGCTTTCTTT. This codes for CSATSGTGGTEAFF.

The chain uses TRBV10-3 and TRBJ2-7; TRBD2 matches at 7 bases. Germline V gene sequence: CDR1 ENHRY, CDR2 SYGVKD. V lost 8 bases and J lost 6; bases outside the gene matches: 4. The CDR3 extends over 11 amino acids. The CDR3 here is CAIWEGREQYF. CDR3 in DNA: TGTGCCATCTGGGAGGGTCGCGAGCAGTACTTC.

The chain has TRBV29-1 and TRBJ1-1; no definite D call. CDR1 and CDR2 (germline): SQVTM, ANQGSEA. V was cut by 3 bases and J by 3 bases, with 11 bases left in between. The CDR3 contains 13 residues. The CDR3 DNA reads as TGCAGCGTTGATGTCGGAAGGGACACTGAAGCTTTCTTT. It specifies CSVDVGRDTEAFF.

This chain joins TRBV4-3 and TRBJ2-7; either TRBD1 or TRBD2 may supply D (5 bases each). V dropped 1 base and J dropped 2 bases, with 15 bases sitting between them. Germline-derived CDR1 and CDR2 are LGHNA and YSLEER. This CDR3 has 16 residues. CDR3 bases: TGCGCCAGCAGCCAAGGGGCCGGGGCCCTACCCTACGAGCAGTACTTC. This translates into CASSQGAGALPYEQYF.

In its sample, this clonotype was seen a few times. The chain employs TRBV18 and TRBJ2-5; no definite D call. Germline V gene data show CDR1 as KGHSH and CDR2 as LQKENI. The germline V and J ends were trimmed by 4 bases and 2 bases, with 8 bases remaining between them. The CDR3 runs to 13 residues. For the CDR3, the DNA is TGTGCCAGCTCACGGTGCGTGCAAGAGACCCAGTACTTC. This gives the protein CASSRCVQETQYF.

This clonotype has more than one count but fewer than ten. J is TRBJ1-5 and V is TRBV18; 7 nucleotides align to TRBD1. The CDR3 is 15 amino acids. The ends lost 4 bases at V and 10 bases at J; junction bases unmatched: 13. CDR1 and CDR2 from the germline V gene are KGHSH and LQKENI. In nucleotides, the CDR3 is TGTGCCAGCTCACGACTACCTCAGGGGGTGGGACCCCAGCATTTT. Translation: CASSRLPQGVGPQHF.

This clonotype has a handful of counts. CDR3 sequence: CASSLGASGPKYF. CDR3 in DNA: TGTGCCAGCAGCTTAGGGGCTAGCGGGCCGAAGTACTTC. The V and J genes are TRBV11-2 and TRBJ2-5; 8 bases are a match to TRBD2. The CDR3 is 13 residues long. The germline CDR1 and CDR2 sequences are SGHAT and FQNNGV. J gave up 12 bases and V 1 base, and 7 bases lay outside the gene matches. The full variable domain, in which reference TRBV11-2 and TRBJ2-5 provide the parts outside the CDR3, is EAGVAQSPRYKIIEKRQSVAFWCNPISGHATLYWYQQILGQGPKLLIQFQNNGVVDDSQLPKDRFSAERLKGVDSTLKIQPAKLEDSAVYLCASSLGASGPKYFGPGTRLLVL.

The J gene is TRBJ2-3, the V gene TRBV12-3 or TRBV12-4; D ambiguous. The V end lost 1 base, the J end lost 0 bases, and 17 bases lay between the germline ends. This CDR3 has 18 residues. CDR3 sequence reads: CASSLEGHTSSSTDTQYF. In DNA form, the CDR3 reads TGTGCCAGCAGTTTAGAGGGTCACACCTCGTCTAGCACAGATACGCAGTATTTT.

At least ten counts were recorded for this clonotype. V gene TRBV5-1 combines with J gene TRBJ2-7; the D gene is possibly TRBD2 (5 bases). The CDR3 consists of 14 residues. V was trimmed by 4 bases and J by 0 bases, leaving 11 bases between them. The germline gives CDR1 SGHRS, CDR2 YFSETQ. The CDR3 is CASSGREGSYEQYF. DNA for the CDR3: TGCGCCAGCAGCGGACGTGAGGGCTCCTACGAGCAGTACTTC.

The rearrangement uses TRBV7-2 and TRBJ2-7; 11 bases map to TRBD2. The CDR3 sequence is 15 residues long. J lost 5 bases, V lost 5 bases, and 8 bases had no gene match. From germline, CDR1 is SGHTA and CDR2 FQGNSA. The CDR3 spells CASSRTSGRTHEQYF. CDR3 sequence (DNA): TGTGCCAGCAGCCGAACTAGCGGGAGAACCCACGAGCAGTACTTC.

At least ten counts were recorded for this clonotype. The V call is TRBV28, the J call TRBJ2-6; D possibly corresponds to TRBD1 (6 bases). CDR1 and CDR2 from the germline V gene are MDHEN and SYDVKM. The CDR3 extends over 18 amino acids. V shed 8 bases and J shed 0 bases, with 20 bases lying between them. The CDR3: CASSGGVLSRSGANVLTF. In DNA form, the CDR3 reads TGTGCCAGCTCTGGGGGCGTCCTAAGCCGCTCTGGGGCCAACGTCCTGACTTTC.

This clonotype has only a few counts. The chain uses TRBV5-4 and TRBJ2-1; maybe TRBD2 (7 bases). This CDR3 region has 17 residues. CDR1 and CDR2 from the germline V gene are SGHNT and YYREEE (reference sequence). Trimming stripped 4 bases from V and 2 bases from J, with 19 bases between. CDR3 sequence (DNA): TGTGCCAGCAGCGGCCCGGGTGGGGGGGCCGCCTACAATGAGCAGTTCTTC. Its protein product is CASSGPGGGAAYNEQFF.

This clonotype came up a few times. CDR3 loop: CASSLLLAGASYEQYF. The CDR3 nucleotides are TGTGCCAGCAGCTTATTACTAGCGGGAGCCTCCTACGAGCAGTACTTC. The rearrangement links TRBV7-8 to TRBJ2-7; the match to TRBD2 covers 11 bases. The germline V gene encodes CDR1 SGHVS and CDR2 FQNEAQ. This CDR3 has 16 amino acids. The V and J ends lost 2 bases and 0 bases, in that order; junction bases with no gene match: 3.

This clonotype was counted at least ten times. This chain connects TRBV5-1 to TRBJ1-1; D is unclear. The CDR3 length is 14 residues. The germline gives CDR1 SGHRS, CDR2 YFSETQ. V lost 5 bases to trimming and J lost 1 base, with 12 bases between them. The CDR3 DNA is TGCGCCAGCAGTCGGCGGGCCGAGAACACTGAAGCTTTCTTT. Its protein product is CASSRRAENTEAFF.

Comments on this clonotype: One end of the junction does not line up with germline, which may come from a read error. The chain is built from TRBV12-3 or TRBV12-4 and TRBJ2-1, with TRBD2 matching 8 bases. The CDR3 contains 16 residues. In DNA form, the CDR3 reads TGTGCCGGCAGTTGGGTAGCGGGACTACTTTACAATGAGCAGTTCTTC. Amino acid sequence: CAGSWVAGLLYNEQFF.

The CDR3 here is CASSFANPQYF. CDR3 in DNA: TGTGCCAGCAGCTTTGCAAATCCGCAGTATTTT. V is TRBV7-9 and J is TRBJ2-3; no definite D call. Germline V gene data show CDR1 as SEHNR and CDR2 as FQNEAQ (reference sequence). V was cut by 3 bases and J by 10 bases, with 8 bases left in between. CDR3 length: 11 residues.

The table lists this clonotype with a few counts. This chain connects TRBV5-1 to TRBJ2-7, with 11 bases matching TRBD2. The CDR3 spans 15 residues. CDR1 is SGHRS, CDR2 YFSETQ, per germline. Trimming took 0 bases from V and 4 from J; bases not matched to a gene: 3. This CDR3 is CASSLVGLAVYEQYF. CDR3 DNA: TGCGCCAGCAGCTTGGTGGGACTAGCGGTTTACGAGCAGTACTTC.

This clonotype showed up just a few times. The V gene is TRBV20-1, the J gene TRBJ1-2; D gene ambiguous. The CDR3 consists of 12 residues. Germline CDR1 and CDR2: DFQATT and SNEGSKA (reference sequence). The V and J ends lost 6 bases and 0 bases respectively, with 8 bases between them. CDR3 in amino acids: CSANGANYGYTF. The CDR3, as DNA: TGCAGTGCAAACGGAGCTAACTATGGCTACACCTTC.

This clonotype has a handful of counts. This chain links TRBV29-1 with TRBJ2-5; TRBD1 matches at 7 bases. The CDR3 runs 14 residues. Per the germline V gene, CDR1 is SQVTM and CDR2 is ANQGSEA. The ends lost 6 bases at V and 4 bases at J; junction bases unmatched: 11. This CDR3 reads CSVATTGVGETQYF. As DNA, the CDR3 is TGCAGCGTGGCGACCACAGGGGTTGGAGAGACCCAGTACTTC.

This clonotype was recorded a few times. The chain is built from TRBV21-1 and TRBJ2-1; the DNA was not used to check the table's D call, TRBD1. TRBV21-1 is flagged as a pseudogene. The CDR3 spans 15 residues. The DNA of the CDR3 is TGTGCCAGCAGCTCCCGGGACAGGGGTTACAATGAGCAGTTCTTC. Protein product: CASSSRDRGYNEQFF.

The chain recombines TRBV20-1 with TRBJ2-1; 7 nucleotides match TRBD1. Germline V gene data show CDR1 as DFQATT and CDR2 as SNEGSKA (reference sequence). The CDR3 sequence is 14 residues long. V lost 4 bases and J lost 0; bases outside the gene matches: 3. The CDR3 region is CSAISGGSYNEQFF. CDR3 bases: TGCAGTGCTATATCAGGGGGCTCCTACAATGAGCAGTTCTTC.

Details on this clonotype: A junction end diverges from the germline sequence, so it may reflect a read error. The chain is built from TRBV18 and TRBJ2-2; D possibly matches TRBD1 or TRBD2 (6 bases each). Per germline, CDR1 KGHSH and CDR2 LQKENI. The CDR3 is 14 residues long. The CDR3 spells CASSGTLNTGGLFF. In DNA, the CDR3 is TGTGCCAGCTCCGGGACACTGAACACCGGGGGGCTGTTTTTT.

The rearrangement uses TRBV27 and TRBJ2-2; no clear D gene. Looked up from germline, CDR1 is MNHEY and CDR2 is SMNVEV (reference sequence). V dropped 6 bases and J dropped 6 bases, with 17 bases sitting between them. The CDR3 extends over 15 amino acids. The CDR3 bases are TGTGCCAGCAGGATTAAGACGATGGTCCCCGGGGAGCTGTTTTTT. This codes for CASRIKTMVPGELFF.